Following are 26 T cell receptor beta chains from one sample sequenced in a study of radiotherapy plus CTLA-4 blockade in lung cancer (dated by TCRdb to the late 2010s). The method behind the library was the immunoSEQ multiplex PCR assay. TCRdb limited this immuneACCESS table to in-frame rearrangements with V and J called. A share of clones is missing; checked studies link under half to unresolved V genes, and the rest is unexplained. A total of approximately 32,000 clones appear in this sample, approximately 70% of them only once. The biggest ten clones account for 4% of the sample. The sample in question was peripheral blood, obtained from a patient treated with radiotherapy plus ipilimumab. Receptor source: a human donor with non-small cell lung cancer who had stable disease on radiotherapy plus ipilimumab.

This chain uses TRBV5-6 with TRBJ1-1; D is ambiguous. Germline-derived CDR1 and CDR2 are SGHDT and YYEEEE. Between the trimmed V and J ends, which lost 4 bases and 4 bases, there was a span of 14 bases. This CDR3 is built from 14 residues. The CDR3: CASSRGPRSTEAFF. CDR3 sequence (DNA): TGTGCCAGCAGCCGGGGTCCCCGAAGCACTGAAGCTTTCTTT.

V usage is TRBV7-2 and J usage is TRBJ1-1; D is undetermined. Germline lookup yields CDR1 SGHTA and CDR2 FQGNSA. V was pared by 9 bases and J by 2 bases, with 13 bases between. CDR3 size: 13 residues. The DNA of the CDR3 is TGTGCCAGTCAGGTTGGTCCAAACACTGAAGCTTTCTTT. As protein: CASQVGPNTEAFF. Supplemented by reference TRBV7-2 and TRBJ1-1, the full variable domain reads GAGVSQSPSNKVTEKGKDVELRCDPISGHTALYWYRQSLGQGLEFLIYFQGNSAPDKSGLPSDRFSAERTGGSVSTLTIQRTQQEDSAVYLCASQVGPNTEAFFGQGTRLTVV.

This chain uses TRBV19 with TRBJ2-7, with TRBD2 as a possible D gene (6 bases). Judging by the DNA end, TRBJ2-1 fits better; the J call may be wrong. This CDR3 has 14 amino acids. Germline CDR1 is LNHDA and CDR2 is SQIVND (reference sequence). The CDR3 DNA follows: TGTGCCAGTAGTATAGGGCAGGGAGGCCATGAGCAGTTCTTC. Amino acid sequence: CASSIGQGGHEQFF.

This clone was seen a handful of times. V gene TRBV5-1 combines with J gene TRBJ2-7; TRBD2 matches 8 bases. J was trimmed by 2 bases and V by 0 bases; bases with no gene match: 1. Germline-derived CDR1 and CDR2 are SGHRS and YFSETQ. This CDR3 region has 14 residues. CDR3 DNA sequence: TGCGCCAGCAGCTTGGCAGCGGGAGCCTACGAGCAGTACTTC. Amino acids: CASSLAAGAYEQYF.

The genes are TRBV4-3 and TRBJ1-1; D is unclear. CDR3 size: 15 residues. CDR1 and CDR2 from the germline V gene are LGHNA and YSLEER. The germline V and J ends were trimmed by 4 bases and 2 bases, with 14 bases remaining between them. This CDR3 reads CASSPRVSVNTEAFF. CDR3 DNA: TGCGCCAGCAGCCCCAGAGTTTCCGTTAACACTGAAGCTTTCTTT.

This clone came up a few times. The chain uses TRBV11-2 and TRBJ2-7; 9 bases match TRBD1. Germline V lookup: CDR1 SGHAT, CDR2 FQNNGV. This CDR3 has 14 amino acids. V gave up 4 bases and J gave up 3 bases; unmatched junction bases: 4. The CDR3 protein is CASSSSTGGYEQYF. CDR3 in DNA: TGTGCCAGCAGCTCCTCGACAGGGGGCTACGAGCAGTACTTC. The variable domain in full, with the rest retrieved from reference TRBV11-2 and TRBJ2-7, is EAGVAQSPRYKIIEKRQSVAFWCNPISGHATLYWYQQILGQGPKLLIQFQNNGVVDDSQLPKDRFSAERLKGVDSTLKIQPAKLEDSAVYLCASSSSTGGYEQYFGPGTRLTVT.

This clone was counted a few times. One end of the junction does not line up with germline, which may come from a read error. This chain joins TRBV7-7 and TRBJ2-2; 8 bases align to TRBD1. The CDR3 length is 17 residues. The germline CDR1 and CDR2 sequences are SSHAT and FNYEAQ (reference sequence). The CDR3 region is CASSPARQGSNTGELFF. The CDR3 DNA is TGTGCTAGCAGCCCCGCCCGACAGGGGTCGAACACCGGGGAGCTGTTTTTT.

The V and J genes are TRBV6-6 and TRBJ1-5, with D tentatively TRBD1 (5 bases). CDR3 length equals 14 residues. V dropped 5 bases and J dropped 6 bases, with 14 bases sitting between them. Germline CDR1 reads MNHNY; CDR2 reads SVGAGI (reference sequence). DNA of the CDR3: TGTGCCAGCAGTCAATTTCCAGGGATTCAGCCCCAGCATTTT. Amino acid sequence: CASSQFPGIQPQHF.

The gene calls are TRBV12-5 and TRBJ2-7; the match to TRBD1 covers 8 bases. The junction had 6 bases not matched to a gene; V was cut back by 2 bases and J by 3 bases. Germline CDR1 reads LGHNT; CDR2 reads FRNRAP. The length of the CDR3 is 15 residues. CDR3 coding DNA: TGTGCTAGTGGTTTGATGGGGACAGGCCGCTACGAGCAGTACTTC. Translating gives CASGLMGTGRYEQYF.

In DNA, the CDR3 is TGTGCCAGCAGCTTCGCCGGGACAGACAATGAGCAGTTCTTC. This sequence encodes CASSFAGTDNEQFF. The J gene is TRBJ2-1, the V gene TRBV7-2; the match to TRBD1 covers 7 bases. The CDR3 covers 14 residues. CDR1 and CDR2 from the germline V gene are SGHTA and FQGNSA. Germline trimming cut 3 bases from V and 5 bases from J; bases unmatched to any gene: 4.

This chain links TRBV6-6 with TRBJ1-3, with D perhaps TRBD1 (6 bases). Trimming took 5 bases from V and 0 from J, leaving 14 bases between them. Germline V lookup: CDR1 MNHNY, CDR2 SVGAGI (reference sequence). This CDR3 comprises 16 residues. CDR3 nucleotide sequence: TGTGCCAGCAGTCCGAAGGGGGGGAGCTCTGGAAACACCATATATTTT. Translation: CASSPKGGSSGNTIYF.

In its sample, this clone was seen a few times. V is TRBV7-9 and J is TRBJ2-7; D gene unclear. The V gene's germline CDR1 is SEHNR and CDR2 FQNEAQ (reference sequence). V was pared by 6 bases and J by 1 base, with 10 bases between. This CDR3 spans 13 amino acids. CDR3 loop: CASRQTPSYEQYF. In DNA form, the CDR3 reads TGTGCCAGCAGACAAACGCCATCCTACGAGCAGTACTTC.

The chain joins TRBV7-6 to TRBJ1-4, with D uncertain. The CDR3 contains 14 residues. Trimming shortened V by 2 bases and J by 7 bases, and 11 bases separated the two germline ends. Germline CDR1 and CDR2: SGHVS and FNYEAQ. The CDR3 sequence: CASSLPQESEKLFF. CDR3 nucleotide sequence: TGTGCCAGCAGCTTACCCCAGGAGAGTGAAAAACTGTTTTTT.

V usage is TRBV18 and J usage is TRBJ2-1; TRBD2 agrees at 8 bases. The ends lost 1 base at V and 9 bases at J; junction bases unmatched: 11. The germline V gene encodes CDR1 KGHSH and CDR2 LQKENI. This CDR3 is 16 amino acids long. In DNA, the CDR3 is TGTGCCAGCTCACCACTCCTCGGGAGGGAGGTGAGTGAGCAGTTCTTC. It yields the protein CASSPLLGREVSEQFF.

The chain has TRBV7-9 and TRBJ2-7; D not certain. Trimming cost V 2 bases and J 0 bases, with 8 bases left between them. Looked up from germline, CDR1 is SEHNR and CDR2 is FQNEAQ (reference sequence). The CDR3 totals 14 residues. The CDR3, as DNA: TGTGCCAGCAGCTTATTAGCTAGCTCCTACGAGCAGTACTTC. It codes for CASSLLASSYEQYF.

The V and J genes are TRBV9 and TRBJ2-1; D is unresolved. V gave up 4 bases and J gave up 2 bases, with 10 bases separating them. This CDR3 is 14 amino acids long. Germline assignment: CDR1 SGDLS and CDR2 YYNGEE. The CDR3 sequence: CASSPGQTYNEQFF. As DNA, the CDR3 is TGTGCCAGCAGCCCAGGCCAGACCTACAATGAGCAGTTCTTC.

This clone qualifies as medium-sized. The chain links TRBV7-9 to TRBJ2-1; 11 nucleotides match TRBD2. J lost 10 bases, V lost 0 bases, and 8 bases had no gene match. This CDR3 region has 16 residues. Germline V CDR1 and CDR2: SEHNR, FQNEAQ (reference sequence). The CDR3 coding sequence is TGTGCCAGCAGCTTAGCGTTTAGCGGGAGGGTGGCGGAGCAGTTCTTC. It encodes CASSLAFSGRVAEQFF.

The V gene is TRBV5-8, the J gene TRBJ2-1; 8 nucleotides agree with TRBD1. V lost 3 bases, J lost 4 bases, and 6 bases stayed unmatched. The CDR3 runs to 15 residues. CDR1 and CDR2 (germline): SGHTS, YDEGEE. CDR3 residues: CASSSGTGLYNEQFF. The CDR3 DNA reads as TGTGCCAGCAGCTCCGGGACAGGCCTTTACAATGAGCAGTTCTTC.

The chain links TRBV19 to TRBJ2-1; TRBD2 aligns across 14 bases. The CDR3 covers 16 residues. V was clipped by 10 bases and J by 8 bases; unmatched bases: 13. CDR1 LNHDA and CDR2 SQIVND come from the germline V gene (reference sequence). This chain's CDR3 is CATRTQTSGRVYEQFF. CDR3 in DNA: TGTGCCACCCGAACCCAGACTAGCGGGAGGGTCTATGAGCAGTTCTTC.

This chain joins TRBV19 and TRBJ1-5; unclear D gene. Germline V gives CDR1 LNHDA, CDR2 SQIVND (reference sequence). The CDR3 extends over 14 amino acids. The V gene lost 7 bases and the J gene lost 1 base, with 11 bases spanning the gap. For the CDR3, the DNA is TGTGCCAGTAACCTAAGACACAGCAATCAGCCCCAGCATTTT. Amino acids: CASNLRHSNQPQHF.

V usage is TRBV5-1 and J usage is TRBJ2-7; 8 positions agree with TRBD2. Losses at the gene ends were 4 bases for V and 2 bases for J; bases not matched to a gene: 5. The CDR3 is 14 residues long. The germline gives CDR1 SGHRS, CDR2 YFSETQ. In DNA form, the CDR3 reads TGCGCCAGCAGCACTGGGGGACTAGCCTACGAGCAGTACTTC. Translated, it gives CASSTGGLAYEQYF. Full variable domain (remainder filled in from reference TRBV5-1 and TRBJ2-7): KAGVTQTPRYLIKTRGQQVTLSCSPISGHRSVSWYQQTPGQGLQFLFEYFSETQRNKGNFPGRFSGRQFSNSRSEMNVSTLELGDSALYLCASSTGGLAYEQYFGPGTRLTVT.

CDR3 DNA sequence: TGTGCCAGCAGCTCCCCCTGGAGAGAGCACAATGAGCAGTTCTTC. Encoded protein: CASSSPWREHNEQFF. This rearrangement joins TRBV7-9 to TRBJ2-1; D gene unclear. Trimming removed 4 bases from V and 5 bases from J, with 15 bases in between. CDR1 and CDR2 from the germline V gene are SEHNR and FQNEAQ (reference sequence). There are 15 residues in the CDR3.

V gene TRBV2 combines with J gene TRBJ2-5; no firm D call. The germline V gene has CDR1 SNHLY and CDR2 FYNNEI. V lost 3 bases, J lost 3 bases, and 8 bases lay in between. There are 13 residues in the CDR3. The CDR3 coding sequence is TGTGCCAGCAGTGATTTGTGGAAAGAGACCCAGTACTTC. Translated, it gives CASSDLWKETQYF.

The chain couples TRBV5-1 to TRBJ2-1, with 7 bases aligning to TRBD2. The CDR3 contains 17 residues. Germline CDR1 reads SGHRS; CDR2 reads YFSETQ. With 0 bases clipped from V and 7 bases from J, the junction kept 13 bases outside the gene matches. The CDR3 sequence: CASSLAYAGVSLNEQFF. In DNA form, the CDR3 reads TGCGCCAGCAGCTTGGCTTACGCGGGAGTTTCGTTAAATGAGCAGTTCTTC.

The chain recombines TRBV9 with TRBJ1-3; D is uncertain. Trimming left V 0 bases short and J 0 bases short, with 7 bases between. This CDR3 comprises 15 residues. Germline assignment: CDR1 SGDLS and CDR2 YYNGEE. CDR3 bases: TGTGCCAGCAGCGTAGCTATAGGCTCTGGAAACACCATATATTTT. Translation: CASSVAIGSGNTIYF.

The V call is TRBV7-9, the J call TRBJ2-5; the D is unclear. The germline CDR1 and CDR2 sequences are SEHNR and FQNEAQ (reference sequence). This CDR3 comprises 15 residues. Trimming pared 1 base from V and 2 bases from J, leaving 11 bases between. DNA of the CDR3: TGTGCCAGCAGCTTAGAATTGGAGTTACAAGAGACCCAGTACTTC. Its translation is CASSLELELQETQYF.